Each of the 15 T cell receptor beta chains below was sequenced from the same sample in a study of blood T cell repertoires in COVID-19. This table comes from immunoSEQ multiplex PCR, and its TCRdb copy is limited to in-frame clones, with some not included. This sample has about 250,000 clones, with around 89% found just once. What was sequenced was PBMCs or T cells enriched from blood (not recorded which). The source is a woman aged 50 to 60 who had recovered from COVID-19.

The chain uses TRBV5-5 and TRBJ1-1; D is possibly TRBD1 (6 bases). The CDR3 length is 14 residues. CDR1 and CDR2 (germline): SGHKS, YYEKEE (reference sequence). V was clipped by 3 bases and J by 2 bases, with 11 bases between them. CDR3 DNA sequence: TGTGCCAGCAGCTGGGTCAGGGGAAACACTGAAGCTTTCTTT. This sequence encodes CASSWVRGNTEAFF. The variable domain in full, with the rest retrieved from reference TRBV5-5 and TRBJ1-1, is DAGVTQSPTHLIKTRGQQVTLRCSPISGHKSVSWYQQVLGQGPQFIFQYYEKEERGRGNFPDRFSARQFPNYSSELNVNALLLGDSALYLCASSWVRGNTEAFFGQGTRLTVV.

In its sample, this clone was seen once. The chain is built from TRBV18 and TRBJ2-5; possibly TRBD2 for D (5 bases). Trimming cost V 3 bases and J 5 bases, with 13 bases left between them. CDR1 and CDR2 from the germline V gene are KGHSH and LQKENI. This CDR3 has 14 amino acids. CDR3 loop: CASSPPRGVETQYF. The CDR3 DNA reads TGTGCCAGCTCACCCCCTCGGGGAGTTGAGACCCAGTACTTC. Together with reference TRBV18 and TRBJ2-5, the CDR3 gives the full variable domain: NAGVMQNPRHLVRRRGQEARLRCSPMKGHSHVYWYRQLPEEGLKFMVYLQKENIIDESGMPKERFSAEFPKEGPSILRIQQVVRGDSAAYFCASSPPRGVETQYFGPGTRLLVL.

The chain has TRBV19 and TRBJ1-1; 8 bases are shared with TRBD1. Germline CDR1 is LNHDA and CDR2 is SQIVND (reference sequence). The CDR3 totals 18 residues. The trim removed 9 bases at V and 0 bases at J, leaving 18 bases unmatched. For the CDR3, the DNA is TGTGCCAGCAGGGGTTTCAGGGGGCGGGAAAGATTGAACACTGAAGCTTTCTTT. It yields the protein CASRGFRGRERLNTEAFF.

This chain joins TRBV19 and TRBJ1-4; no clear D. V lost 7 bases and J 0 bases, leaving 15 bases between the germline ends. CDR1 and CDR2 (germline): LNHDA, SQIVND (reference sequence). The CDR3 totals 16 residues. The CDR3 DNA is TGTGCCAGTACGTCCACAAGGAGTTCAACTAATGAAAAACTGTTTTTT. It encodes CASTSTRSSTNEKLFF.

This clone has only one observation. This rearrangement joins TRBV18 to TRBJ1-1, with TRBD1 matching over 9 bases. Germline V gene lookup returns CDR1 KGHSH and CDR2 LQKENI. CDR3 length: 14 residues. V was pared by 8 bases and J by 1 base, with 5 bases of the junction left unmatched. For the CDR3, the DNA is TGTGCCAGCGGAGGACAGGGGCAGAACACTGAAGCTTTCTTT. Amino acid sequence: CASGGQGQNTEAFF.

The V call is TRBV10-3, the J call TRBJ2-2; D gene unclear. Germline V gene sequence: CDR1 ENHRY, CDR2 SYGVKD. Trimming left V 2 bases short and J 4 bases short, with 20 bases between. There are 18 residues in the CDR3. The CDR3 nucleotides read TGTGCCATCAGTGAGCTTACCTATTCATTAACGGGCACCGGGGAGCTGTTTTTT. Translation: CAISELTYSLTGTGELFF.

The gene calls are TRBV24-1 and TRBJ1-5; 7 nucleotides align to TRBD1. The CDR3 covers 15 residues. The V gene end was trimmed by 4 bases and the J gene end by 4 bases; junction bases not matched to a gene: 6. The germline CDR1 and CDR2 sequences are KGHDR and SFDVKD. The CDR3 DNA sequence: TGTGCCACCAGTGAAAAGGGGGCTAATAATCAGCCCCAGCATTTT. Protein product: CATSEKGANNQPQHF.

V is TRBV5-4 and J is TRBJ1-1; no definite D call. V was trimmed by 4 bases and J by 11 bases, leaving 21 bases between them. Germline V gene lookup returns CDR1 SGHNT and CDR2 YYREEE (reference sequence). This CDR3 has 14 amino acids. Here the CDR3 DNA reads TGTGCCAGCAGCCTAAGCGGTCGGGGAAGTTTGGCTTTCTTT. Translated: CASSLSGRGSLAFF.

This clone was seen only a few times. The V call is TRBV28, the J call TRBJ1-1; 8 bases line up with TRBD1. Per germline, CDR1 MDHEN and CDR2 SYDVKM. The CDR3 loop spans 14 amino acids. Trimming at V came to 5 bases and at J to 4 bases, leaving 6 bases not matched to a gene. CDR3 region: CASSRTGLVTEAFF. CDR3 DNA: TGTGCCAGCAGTCGGACAGGGTTGGTCACTGAAGCTTTCTTT.

J is TRBJ1-1 and V is TRBV9; D may be TRBD1 (5 bases). Trimming cost V 7 bases and J 1 base, with 14 bases left between them. The CDR3 contains 14 residues. The germline V gene encodes CDR1 SGDLS and CDR2 YYNGEE. The CDR3 coding sequence is TGTGCCAGCGGGGCGAGAGCGGGGAACACTGAAGCTTTCTTT. Amino acids: CASGARAGNTEAFF.

The CDR3 sequence is CASSYHRRALEQYF. In DNA, the CDR3 is TGTGCCAGCAGTTACCATCGGAGGGCCCTGGAGCAGTACTTC. The chain has TRBV6-5 and TRBJ2-7; possible D gene TRBD2, 6 bases. The V end was cut by 2 bases, the J end by 7 bases, with 15 bases between. Germline V gene lookup returns CDR1 MNHEY and CDR2 SVGAGI. The CDR3 is made up of 14 amino acids.

The V and J genes are TRBV2 and TRBJ1-5; no firm D call. This CDR3 has 16 amino acids. Germline V gives CDR1 SNHLY, CDR2 FYNNEI. Trimming stripped 1 base from V and 1 base from J, with 11 bases between. CDR3 protein: CASSEGGSGSNQPQHF. CDR3 sequence (DNA): TGTGCCAGCAGTGAAGGCGGGTCTGGGAGCAATCAGCCCCAGCATTTT.

This chain uses TRBV18 with TRBJ2-5, with TRBD2 matching 9 bases. The CDR3 totals 14 residues. Per germline, CDR1 KGHSH and CDR2 LQKENI. The trim removed 2 bases at V and 5 bases at J, leaving 3 bases unmatched. CDR3 coding DNA: TGTGCCAGCTCACCAGCGGGAGGGCTGGAGACCCAGTACTTC. Translation gives CASSPAGGLETQYF.

Comment on this clone: The same CDR3 can be traced to other DNA sequences in this sample. This chain links TRBV5-1 with TRBJ1-1, with 9 bases matching TRBD1. The CDR3 sequence is 15 residues long. Germline trimming cut 2 bases from V and 1 base from J; bases unmatched to any gene: 3. Germline V gene data show CDR1 as SGHRS and CDR2 as YFSETQ. CDR3 residues: CASSLQGAKNTEAFF. DNA for the CDR3: TGCGCCAGCAGCTTACAGGGGGCAAAGAACACTGAAGCTTTCTTT. Full variable domain (rest looked up from reference TRBV5-1 and TRBJ1-1): KAGVTQTPRYLIKTRGQQVTLSCSPISGHRSVSWYQQTPGQGLQFLFEYFSETQRNKGNFPGRFSGRQFSNSRSEMNVSTLELGDSALYLCASSLQGAKNTEAFFGQGTRLTVV.

This chain connects TRBV11-1 to TRBJ2-2; D perhaps matches TRBD2 (6 bases). Germline CDR1 is SGHAT and CDR2 is FQDESV (reference sequence). This CDR3 has 15 amino acids. V lost 2 bases and J lost 2, with 9 bases in between. CDR3: CASSLQRVNTGELFF. CDR3 nucleotide sequence: TGTGCCAGCAGCTTACAGCGGGTTAACACCGGGGAGCTGTTTTTT.